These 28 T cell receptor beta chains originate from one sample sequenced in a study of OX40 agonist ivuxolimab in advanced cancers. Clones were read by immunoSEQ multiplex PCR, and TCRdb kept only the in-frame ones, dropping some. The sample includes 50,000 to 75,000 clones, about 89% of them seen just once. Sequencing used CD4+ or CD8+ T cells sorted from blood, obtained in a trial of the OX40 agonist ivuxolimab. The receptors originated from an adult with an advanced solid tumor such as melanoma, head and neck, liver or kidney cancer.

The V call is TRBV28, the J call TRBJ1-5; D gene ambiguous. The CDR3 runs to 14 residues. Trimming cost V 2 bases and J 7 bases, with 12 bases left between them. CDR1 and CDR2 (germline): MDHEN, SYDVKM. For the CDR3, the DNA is TGTGCCAGCAGTTTAAAGGGTTATAGGCAGCCCCAGCATTTT. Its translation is CASSLKGYRQPQHF.

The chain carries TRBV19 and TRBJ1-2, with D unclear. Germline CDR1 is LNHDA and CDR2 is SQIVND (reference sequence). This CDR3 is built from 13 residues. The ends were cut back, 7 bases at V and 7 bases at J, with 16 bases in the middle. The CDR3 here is CASNGDPVGGYTF. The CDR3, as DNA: TGTGCCAGTAACGGAGACCCGGTCGGTGGCTACACCTTC.

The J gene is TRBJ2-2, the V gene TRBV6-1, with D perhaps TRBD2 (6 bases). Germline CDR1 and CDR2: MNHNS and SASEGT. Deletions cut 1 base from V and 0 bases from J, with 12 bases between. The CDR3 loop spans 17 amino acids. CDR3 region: CASSEGGAGANTGELFF. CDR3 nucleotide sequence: TGTGCCAGCAGTGAAGGAGGAGCGGGCGCGAACACCGGGGAGCTGTTTTTT.

The CDR3 region has the DNA TGTGCCAGCAGTGCTCGGGGGCCTAACACAGATACGCAGTATTTT. This codes for CASSARGPNTDTQYF. J is TRBJ2-3 and V is TRBV6-5; TRBD1 or TRBD2 may be the D gene (6 bases each). Germline lookup yields CDR1 MNHEY and CDR2 SVGAGI. With 5 bases removed from V and 2 bases from J, the gap between germline ends came to 14 bases. This CDR3 spans 15 amino acids.

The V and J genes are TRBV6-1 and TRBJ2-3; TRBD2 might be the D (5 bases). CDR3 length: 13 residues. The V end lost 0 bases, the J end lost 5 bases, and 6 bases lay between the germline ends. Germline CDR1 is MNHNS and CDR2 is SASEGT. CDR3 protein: CASSEAAEDTQYF. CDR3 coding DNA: TGTGCCAGCAGTGAAGCAGCGGAAGATACGCAGTATTTT.

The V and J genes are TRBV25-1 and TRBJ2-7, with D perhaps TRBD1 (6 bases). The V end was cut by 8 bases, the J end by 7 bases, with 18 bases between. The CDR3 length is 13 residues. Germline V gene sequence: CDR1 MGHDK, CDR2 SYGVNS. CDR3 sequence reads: CASSTGSLGEQYF. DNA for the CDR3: TGTGCCAGCTCCACAGGGAGTCTCGGTGAGCAGTACTTC.

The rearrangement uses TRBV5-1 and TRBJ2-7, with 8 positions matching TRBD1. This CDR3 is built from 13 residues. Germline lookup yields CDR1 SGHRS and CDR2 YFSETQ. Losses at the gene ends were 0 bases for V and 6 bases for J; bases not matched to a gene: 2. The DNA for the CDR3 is TGCGCCAGCAGCTTGGGGCAGGGGGCCGAGCAGTACTTC. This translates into CASSLGQGAEQYF.

The CDR3 sequence is CATSRDWLGQGSETQYF. The CDR3 coding sequence is TGTGCCACCAGCAGAGATTGGTTGGGCCAGGGTTCAGAGACCCAGTACTTC. J is TRBJ2-5 and V is TRBV15, with D perhaps TRBD1 (5 bases). Between the trimmed V and J ends, which lost 0 bases and 4 bases, there was a span of 18 bases. This CDR3 is built from 17 residues. CDR1 LNHNV and CDR2 YYDKDF come from the germline V gene (reference sequence).

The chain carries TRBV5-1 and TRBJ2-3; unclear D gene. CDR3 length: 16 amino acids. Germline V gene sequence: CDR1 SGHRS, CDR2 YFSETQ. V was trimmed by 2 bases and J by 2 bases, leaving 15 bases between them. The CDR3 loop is CASSLYDTPNTDTQYF. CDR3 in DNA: TGCGCCAGCAGCTTATATGACACGCCAAACACAGATACGCAGTATTTT.

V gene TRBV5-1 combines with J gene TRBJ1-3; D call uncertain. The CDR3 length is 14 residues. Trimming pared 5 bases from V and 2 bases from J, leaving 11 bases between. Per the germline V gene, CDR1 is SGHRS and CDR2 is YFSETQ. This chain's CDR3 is CASSQPQPGNTIYF. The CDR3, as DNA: TGCGCCAGCAGTCAACCGCAGCCTGGAAACACCATATATTTT.

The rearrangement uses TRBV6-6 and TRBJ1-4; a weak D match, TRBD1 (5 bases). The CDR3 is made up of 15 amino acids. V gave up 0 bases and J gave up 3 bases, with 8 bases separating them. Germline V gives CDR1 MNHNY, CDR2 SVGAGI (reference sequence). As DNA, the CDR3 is TGTGCCAGCAGTTACTCGGGGCAGGCTAATGAAAAACTGTTTTTT. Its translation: CASSYSGQANEKLFF.

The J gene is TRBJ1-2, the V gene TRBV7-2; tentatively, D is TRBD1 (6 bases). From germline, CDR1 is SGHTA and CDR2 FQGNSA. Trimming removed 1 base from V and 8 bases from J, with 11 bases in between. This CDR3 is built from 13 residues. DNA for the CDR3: TGTGCCAGCAGCTTAGTAGGGGGTATGGGCTACACCTTC. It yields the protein CASSLVGGMGYTF.

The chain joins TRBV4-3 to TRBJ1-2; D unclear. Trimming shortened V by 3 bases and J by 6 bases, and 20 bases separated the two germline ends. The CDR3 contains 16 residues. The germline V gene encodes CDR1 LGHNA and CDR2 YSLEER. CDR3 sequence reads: CASSQALEVPSHGYTF. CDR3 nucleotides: TGCGCCAGCAGCCAGGCCCTCGAAGTCCCTAGTCATGGCTACACCTTC.

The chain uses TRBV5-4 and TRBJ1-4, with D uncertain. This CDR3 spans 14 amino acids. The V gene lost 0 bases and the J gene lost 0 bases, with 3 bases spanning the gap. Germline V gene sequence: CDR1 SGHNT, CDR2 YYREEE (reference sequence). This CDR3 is CASSLGATNEKLFF. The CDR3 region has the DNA TGTGCCAGCAGCTTGGGGGCAACTAATGAAAAACTGTTTTTT.

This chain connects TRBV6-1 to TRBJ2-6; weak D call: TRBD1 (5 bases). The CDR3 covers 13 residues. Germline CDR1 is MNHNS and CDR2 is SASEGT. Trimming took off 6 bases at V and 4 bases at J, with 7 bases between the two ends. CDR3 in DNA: TGTGCCAGCAGAAGACAGGGGGCCAACGTCCTGACTTTC. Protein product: CASRRQGANVLTF.

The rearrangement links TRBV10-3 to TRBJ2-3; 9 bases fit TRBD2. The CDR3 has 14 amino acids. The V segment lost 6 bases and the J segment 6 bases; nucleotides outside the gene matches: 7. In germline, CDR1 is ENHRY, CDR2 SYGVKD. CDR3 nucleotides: TGTGCCATCAGCGAAGCGGGGGGTACGGATACGCAGTATTTT. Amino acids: CAISEAGGTDTQYF.

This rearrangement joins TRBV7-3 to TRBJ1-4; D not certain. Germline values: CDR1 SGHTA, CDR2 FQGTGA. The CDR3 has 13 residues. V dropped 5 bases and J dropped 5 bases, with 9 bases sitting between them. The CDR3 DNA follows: TGTGCCAGCAGCCCCGGGCCCAATGAAAAACTGTTTTTT. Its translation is CASSPGPNEKLFF.

As DNA, the CDR3 is TGTGCCAGCAGCTTAGCGGGAGCGGGGGGGAGGAAGACCCAGTACTTC. This encodes CASSLAGAGGRKTQYF. The chain has TRBV7-2 and TRBJ2-5, with TRBD2 matching over 10 bases. Germline V gene data show CDR1 as SGHTA and CDR2 as FQGNSA. Trimming cost V 0 bases and J 6 bases; bases outside gene matches: 7. CDR3 size: 16 residues. Complete variable domain (other parts from reference TRBV7-2 and TRBJ2-5): GAGVSQSPSNKVTEKGKDVELRCDPISGHTALYWYRQSLGQGLEFLIYFQGNSAPDKSGLPSDRFSAERTGGSVSTLTIQRTQQEDSAVYLCASSLAGAGGRKTQYFGPGTRLLVL.

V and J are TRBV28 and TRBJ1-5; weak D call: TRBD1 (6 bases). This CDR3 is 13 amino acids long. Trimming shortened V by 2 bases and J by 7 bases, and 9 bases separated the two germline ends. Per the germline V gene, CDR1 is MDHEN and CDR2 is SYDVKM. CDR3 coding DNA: TGTGCCAGCAGTTTAGTGACAGGACAGCCCCAGCATTTT. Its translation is CASSLVTGQPQHF.

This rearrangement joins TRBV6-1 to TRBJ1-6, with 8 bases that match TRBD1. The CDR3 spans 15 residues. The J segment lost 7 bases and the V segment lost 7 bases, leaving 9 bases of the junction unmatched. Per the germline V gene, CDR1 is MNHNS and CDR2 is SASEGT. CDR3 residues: CASTDRDRRNSPLHF. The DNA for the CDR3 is TGTGCCAGCACCGACAGGGACAGGAGGAATTCACCCCTCCACTTT.

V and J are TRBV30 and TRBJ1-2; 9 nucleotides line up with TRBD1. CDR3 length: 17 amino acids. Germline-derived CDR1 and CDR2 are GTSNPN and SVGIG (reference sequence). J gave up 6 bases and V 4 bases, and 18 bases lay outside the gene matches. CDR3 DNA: TGTGCCTGGACCCTAGGGGGGACAGGGTGGGCAATGCATGGCTACACCTTC. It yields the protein CAWTLGGTGWAMHGYTF. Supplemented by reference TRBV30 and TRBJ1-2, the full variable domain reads SQTIHQWPATLVQPVGSPLSLECTVEGTSNPNLYWYRQAAGRGLQLLFYSVGIGQISSEVPQNLSASRPQDRQFILSSKKLLLSDSGFYLCAWTLGGTGWAMHGYTFGSGTRLTVV.

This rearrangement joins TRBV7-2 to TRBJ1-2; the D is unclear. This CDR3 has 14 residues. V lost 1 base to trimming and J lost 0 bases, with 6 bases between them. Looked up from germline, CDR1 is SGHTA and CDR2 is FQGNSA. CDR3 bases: TGTGCCAGCAGCTTAGTAGGGTCTAACTATGGCTACACCTTC. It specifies CASSLVGSNYGYTF. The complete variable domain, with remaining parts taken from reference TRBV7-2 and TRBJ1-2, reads GAGVSQSPSNKVTEKGKDVELRCDPISGHTALYWYRQSLGQGLEFLIYFQGNSAPDKSGLPSDRFSAERTGGSVSTLTIQRTQQEDSAVYLCASSLVGSNYGYTFGSGTRLTVV.

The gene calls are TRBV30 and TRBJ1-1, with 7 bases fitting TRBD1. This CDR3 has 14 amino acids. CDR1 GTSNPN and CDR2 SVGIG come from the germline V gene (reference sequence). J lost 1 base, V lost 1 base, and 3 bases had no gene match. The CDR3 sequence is CAWSGQGPNTEAFF. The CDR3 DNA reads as TGTGCCTGGAGTGGACAGGGTCCGAACACTGAAGCTTTCTTT.

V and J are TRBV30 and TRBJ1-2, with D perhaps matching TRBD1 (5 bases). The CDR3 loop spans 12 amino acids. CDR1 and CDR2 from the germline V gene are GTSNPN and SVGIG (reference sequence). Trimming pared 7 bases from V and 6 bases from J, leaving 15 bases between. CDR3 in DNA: TGTGCCTCCAAGGGGCAGGGCCATGGCTACACCTTC. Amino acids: CASKGQGHGYTF.

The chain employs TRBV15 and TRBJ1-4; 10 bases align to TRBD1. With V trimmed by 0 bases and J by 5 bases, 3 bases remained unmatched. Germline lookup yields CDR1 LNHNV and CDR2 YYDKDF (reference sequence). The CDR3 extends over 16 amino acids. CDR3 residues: CATSRDGTGDNEKLFF. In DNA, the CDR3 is TGTGCCACCAGCAGAGATGGGACAGGGGACAATGAAAAACTGTTTTTT.

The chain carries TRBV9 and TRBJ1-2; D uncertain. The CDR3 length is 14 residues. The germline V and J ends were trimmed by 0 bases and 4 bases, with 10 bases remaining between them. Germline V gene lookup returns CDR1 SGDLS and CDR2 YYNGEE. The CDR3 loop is CASSVVGDSYGYTF. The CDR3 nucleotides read TGTGCCAGCAGCGTAGTCGGGGATTCCTATGGCTACACCTTC.

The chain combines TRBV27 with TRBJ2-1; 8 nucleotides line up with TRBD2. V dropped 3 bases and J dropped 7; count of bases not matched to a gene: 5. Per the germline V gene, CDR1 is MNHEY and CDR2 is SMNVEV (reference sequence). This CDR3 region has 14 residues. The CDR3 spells CASSFSAGGNEQFF. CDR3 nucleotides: TGTGCCAGCAGTTTCTCCGCGGGAGGAAATGAGCAGTTCTTC.

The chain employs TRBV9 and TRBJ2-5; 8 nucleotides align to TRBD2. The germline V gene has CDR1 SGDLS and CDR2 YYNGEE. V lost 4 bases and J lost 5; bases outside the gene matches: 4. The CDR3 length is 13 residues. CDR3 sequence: CASSRTSLETQYF. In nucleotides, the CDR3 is TGTGCCAGCAGCAGGACTAGCCTGGAGACCCAGTACTTC.